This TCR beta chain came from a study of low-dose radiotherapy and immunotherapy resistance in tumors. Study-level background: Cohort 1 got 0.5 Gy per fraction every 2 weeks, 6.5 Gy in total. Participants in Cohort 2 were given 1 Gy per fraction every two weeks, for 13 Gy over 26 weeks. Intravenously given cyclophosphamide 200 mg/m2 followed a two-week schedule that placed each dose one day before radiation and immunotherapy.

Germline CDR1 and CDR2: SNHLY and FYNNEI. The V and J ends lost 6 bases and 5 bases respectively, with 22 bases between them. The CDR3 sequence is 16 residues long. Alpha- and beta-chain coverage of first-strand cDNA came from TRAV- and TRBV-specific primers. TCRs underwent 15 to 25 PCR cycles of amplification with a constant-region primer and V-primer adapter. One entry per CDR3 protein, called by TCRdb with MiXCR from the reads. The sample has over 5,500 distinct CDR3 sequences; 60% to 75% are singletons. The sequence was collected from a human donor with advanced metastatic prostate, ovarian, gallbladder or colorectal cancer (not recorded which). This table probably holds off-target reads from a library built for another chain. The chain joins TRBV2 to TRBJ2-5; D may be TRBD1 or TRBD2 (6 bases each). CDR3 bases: TGTGCCAGCAGGATAAGAGGGGGGCGCTCGGCGGAGACCCAGTACTTC. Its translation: CASRIRGGRSAETQYF.